The clone carrying this TCR beta chain was found a few times. Its antigen is unidentified. With 2 bases clipped from V and 2 bases from J, the junction kept 9 bases outside the gene matches. This CDR3 region has 17 residues. TCRdb re-called the RT-PCR reads through MiXCR, storing one row per CDR3 protein. The table lists 200,000 to 300,000 distinct CDR3 sequences, roughly an eighth of them singletons. The sample belongs to a study of response to subunit inactivated influenza vaccine. The study, taken as a whole, reports: Authors proposed each seasonal influenza vaccination draws in few new T cells.

Sequences were derived from non-naive T cells sorted from PBMCs, sampled about 14 days before vaccination. V usage is TRBV12-3 or TRBV12-4 and J usage is TRBJ1-1, with 9 bases aligning to TRBD1. The TCR originated in a man in his forties or fifties who received an inactivated influenza vaccine. The CDR3 DNA reads as TGTGCCAGCAGTTTATCTTTTACAGGGGGCTTTAACACTGAAGCTTTCTTT. The encoded protein is CASSLSFTGGFNTEAFF.